This record concerns one T cell receptor beta chain sequence. Its antigen remains undetermined. The sample holds no much larger clone one base away, and base qualities are not on file. The trial excluded patients who had a history of autoimmune disease or were on systemic immunosuppression. Peripheral blood for TCR sequencing was drawn from every dose cohort at baseline, at cycle 4 day 1 and at cycle 7 day 1. The samples were taken from a phase I, first-in-human, multicenter, open-label dose-escalation trial of ivuxolimab. The trial enrolled adults with locally advanced or metastatic head and neck squamous cell, hepatocellular, melanoma or renal cell carcinoma. Before TCR sequencing, CD4+ T cells and CD8+ T cells from peripheral blood were sorted into separate populations. This record belongs to a study of OX40 agonist ivuxolimab in advanced cancers. A note on the overall study: Ivuxolimab, which targeted the costimulatory receptor OX40 (CD134), was an agonistic, fully human IgG2 monoclonal antibody. Intravenous ivuxolimab was administered to patients every 2 weeks at six dose levels: 0.01, 0.1, 0.3, 1.5, 3 and 10 mg/kg. Among the approximately 50 dose-escalation patients, some 20 had hepatocellular carcinoma, around 15 melanoma, 9 renal cell carcinoma and 9 head and neck cancer. A male proportion of roughly 85% and a mean age of approximately 58 years, ranging from about 20 to 80, were recorded for the dose-escalation cohort. Patients were allowed to have had prior anti-PD-1, anti-PD-L1 or anti-CTLA-4 therapy, and 40% of the dose-escalation patients had previously received checkpoint inhibitors. Partial responses were achieved by three dose-escalation patients, of whom one had hepatocellular carcinoma and two had cutaneous melanoma. The point of sequencing TCRbeta in the periphery was to test whether ivuxolimab changed TCR sequence diversity and drove clonal T-cell expansion. The monotherapy dose-escalation portion (N = 52 patients) of the phase I ivuxolimab trial is reported in the paper. The study at large found these results: After ivuxolimab, CD8+ T cells had more expanded clones than CD4+ T cells on average. At doses of 0.1 to 3.0 mg/kg, clonal expansion of both CD4+ and CD8+ blood T cells was observed from baseline to week 6. Low levels of normalized T-cell clonal expansion were also seen in some patients who did not respond. In the 0.1-3.0 mg/kg groups, partial responders had among the lowest normalized peripheral clonal expansion, particularly in CD8+ T cells. The antigen specificity of the clonally expanded peripheral T cells was not determined.

Trimming removed 6 bases from V and 4 bases from J; the gene matches leave 21 bases unexplained. The CDR3 goes from the cysteine to the phenylalanine over 20 residues. The DNA shown is the 60-base CDR3, in frame from base 1. The germline V gene (reference sequence) sets CDR1 to WNHNN and CDR2 to SYGVQD. Genomic DNA was isolated from the sorted cells so that the TCRbeta CDR3 region could be sequenced. The immunoSEQ Assay was used to sequence the TCRbeta CDR3 regions. Not all clones reach the TCRdb copy of this immuneACCESS table, which keeps in-frame sequences only. Checked studies attribute under half of the gap to unresolved V genes and leave the rest unexplained. This sample holds over 50,000 clones; approximately 92% were observed only once. Approximately 20% of the sample goes to the ten largest clones.

The receptor comes from an adult with an advanced solid tumor such as melanoma, head and neck, liver or kidney cancer. The rearranged segments are TRBV10-1 and TRBJ2-1, with TRBD2 identical over 10 junction bases. Material: CD4+ or CD8+ T cells sorted from blood, obtained in a trial of the OX40 agonist ivuxolimab. The bases read TGCGCCAGCAGGCTTCAGGGGGATTCCTCCGGGACTAGCGAATACAATGAGCAGTTCTTC. This is translated as CASRLQGDSSGTSEYNEQFF.